These 25 T cell receptor beta chains came from one sample sequenced in a study of CD8+ T cells in alopecia areata. cDNA serving as the sequencing template came from extracted, reverse transcribed RNA. The data were produced by immunoSEQ multiplex PCR, yet TCRdb's version contains in-frame clones alone and is incomplete. The sample yields hundreds of thousands of clones, 60% seen once. Documented treatment: oral pan-JAK inhibitor, 5-10 mg twice daily. Sequencing was performed on CD4+ T cells sorted from blood, taken around week 54, from a patient treated with tofacitinib. The source is a human donor with alopecia areata.

The V gene is TRBV16, the J gene TRBJ2-1; D not resolved. The CDR3 extends over 14 amino acids. V shed 4 bases and J shed 4 bases, with 11 bases lying between them. Germline V CDR1 and CDR2: KGHSY, FQNENV. In DNA, the CDR3 is TGTGCCAGCAGCCCCATGGGCAATTACAATGAGCAGTTCTTC. Protein product: CASSPMGNYNEQFF.

This rearrangement joins TRBV2 to TRBJ2-1; D unresolved. The CDR3 totals 11 residues. The germline CDR1 and CDR2 sequences are SNHLY and FYNNEI. The V and J ends lost 2 bases and 7 bases respectively, with 3 bases between them. Here the CDR3 reads CASSERNEQFF. The CDR3 DNA sequence: TGTGCCAGCAGTGAAAGGAATGAGCAGTTCTTC.

In this sample, this clone turned up a few times. The V and J genes are TRBV14 and TRBJ2-5, with 8 bases aligning to TRBD1. The CDR3 sequence is 13 residues long. Germline CDR1 SGHDN, CDR2 FVKESK. The V gene end was trimmed by 8 bases and the J gene end by 1 base; junction bases not matched to a gene: 3. The DNA for the CDR3 is TGTGCCAGCCGCGGACAGGGCCAAGAGACCCAGTACTTC. It encodes CASRGQGQETQYF.

This chain uses TRBV7-2 with TRBJ2-1, with TRBD2 matching 12 bases. The CDR3 is 17 residues long. V lost 4 bases and J lost 4; bases outside the gene matches: 8. CDR1 SGHTA and CDR2 FQGNSA come from the germline V gene. In DNA form, the CDR3 reads TGTGCCAGCAGCTATTCTAGCGGGGGGGCTGGGTACAATGAGCAGTTCTTC. The encoded protein is CASSYSSGGAGYNEQFF.

CDR3 bases: TGTGCCAGCAGTGGCCCAGTTCATGGCTACACCTTC. Its translation is CASSGPVHGYTF. The chain couples TRBV25-1 to TRBJ1-2, with D unresolved. CDR1 and CDR2 from the germline V gene are MGHDK and SYGVNS. The CDR3 runs to 12 residues. V dropped 4 bases and J dropped 6 bases, with 9 bases sitting between them.

This chain links TRBV14 with TRBJ2-7; D is unclear. This CDR3 region has 14 residues. With 4 bases removed from V and 6 bases from J, the gap between germline ends came to 16 bases. Germline values: CDR1 SGHDN, CDR2 FVKESK. The CDR3 DNA is TGTGCCAGCAGCCTTGGTTTGGGTCTGGTCGAGCAGTACTTC. It specifies CASSLGLGLVEQYF.

A few counts support this clone. CDR3 region: CASSQENSQETQYF. As DNA, the CDR3 is TGTGCCAGCAGCCAAGAAAACAGCCAAGAGACCCAGTACTTC. The chain is built from TRBV4-2 and TRBJ2-5, with D hard to call. This CDR3 is built from 14 residues. From germline, CDR1 is LGHNA and CDR2 YNFKEQ. Deletions cut 0 bases from V and 1 base from J, with 6 bases between.

Sample share makes this clone medium-sized (0.01 to 0.1%). The genes are TRBV11-2 and TRBJ2-1; possible D gene TRBD2, 7 bases. V was clipped by 11 bases and J by 8 bases, with 13 bases between them. The CDR3 sequence is 11 residues long. Germline CDR1 reads SGHAT; CDR2 reads FQNNGV. The CDR3 region is CAWGGEDEQFF. The DNA for the CDR3 is TGTGCCTGGGGGGGCGAAGATGAGCAGTTCTTC.

On this clone: A much larger clonotype is one base distant, so this may be a read error. The J gene is TRBJ1-2, the V gene TRBV9; 8 bases are shared with TRBD1. V was clipped by 4 bases and J by 4 bases; unmatched bases: 3. The CDR3 is 13 residues long. Germline CDR1 SGDLS, CDR2 YYNGEE. The CDR3 loop reads CASSPTGGYGYTF. In DNA, the CDR3 is TGTGCCAGCAGCCCCACAGGGGGCTATGGCTACACCTTC.

The CDR3 DNA reads as TGTGCCTGGAGTGTACCAGCGGGGTTACACGAGCAGTACTTC. This translates into CAWSVPAGLHEQYF. The chain couples TRBV30 to TRBJ2-7; TRBD2 matches 7 bases. This CDR3 has 14 residues. The V segment lost 0 bases and the J segment 5 bases; nucleotides outside the gene matches: 7. Per the germline V gene, CDR1 is GTSNPN and CDR2 is SVGIG (reference sequence).

The rearrangement uses TRBV7-2 and TRBJ2-5; tentative D call: TRBD2 (6 bases). Trimming cost V 4 bases and J 0 bases, with 12 bases left between them. The CDR3 extends over 15 amino acids. From germline, CDR1 is SGHTA and CDR2 FQGNSA. In nucleotides, the CDR3 is TGTGCCAGCAGCTGGGCGGGGTCATACCAAGAGACCCAGTACTTC. This encodes CASSWAGSYQETQYF.

The J gene is TRBJ2-3, the V gene TRBV2, with D perhaps TRBD2 (6 bases). CDR3 length: 14 amino acids. Per germline, CDR1 SNHLY and CDR2 FYNNEI. The V and J ends lost 5 bases and 2 bases respectively, with 11 bases between them. In nucleotides, the CDR3 is TGTGCCAGCAGTCTTCCGGGAGCCACAGATACGCAGTATTTT. The encoded protein is CASSLPGATDTQYF.

The chain has TRBV10-3 and TRBJ2-7; 7 bases align to TRBD1. J gave up 3 bases and V 0 bases, and 8 bases lay outside the gene matches. The CDR3 is made up of 16 amino acids. CDR1 and CDR2 from the germline V gene are ENHRY and SYGVKD. The chain's CDR3 is CAISESRGQLIYEQYF. Written as DNA, the CDR3 is TGTGCCATCAGTGAGTCAAGGGGACAGCTCATCTACGAGCAGTACTTC.

CDR3: CASSQDRGTGWTDTQYF. In nucleotides, the CDR3 is TGTGCCAGCAGCCAAGATCGTGGGACAGGGTGGACAGATACGCAGTATTTT. This rearrangement joins TRBV14 to TRBJ2-3; the match to TRBD1 covers 9 bases. Per germline, CDR1 SGHDN and CDR2 FVKESK. The V and J ends lost 0 bases and 3 bases, in that order; junction bases with no gene match: 7. The CDR3 runs to 17 residues.

The V and J genes are TRBV2 and TRBJ1-1; possible D gene TRBD1, 6 bases. V lost 1 base and J lost 7, with 13 bases in between. Germline V gene data show CDR1 as SNHLY and CDR2 as FYNNEI. This CDR3 has 14 amino acids. This chain's CDR3 is CASSEVGGQVEAFF. The DNA of the CDR3 is TGTGCCAGCAGTGAAGTAGGGGGGCAAGTTGAAGCTTTCTTT.

The J gene is TRBJ1-1, the V gene TRBV15; TRBD1 matches at 10 bases. Germline V gene data show CDR1 as LNHNV and CDR2 as YYDKDF (reference sequence). V lost 3 bases to trimming and J lost 7 bases; unmatched junction nucleotides: 8. The CDR3 loop spans 15 amino acids. In DNA, the CDR3 is TGTGCCACCAGCAGGACAGGGGGCCTGTTGGGTGAAGCTTTCTTT. Protein product: CATSRTGGLLGEAFF.

V is TRBV29-1 and J is TRBJ2-7; the D gene could be TRBD1 or TRBD2 (6 bases each). The germline gives CDR1 SQVTM, CDR2 ANQGSEA. Trimming left V 1 base short and J 0 bases short, with 10 bases between. The CDR3 runs to 14 residues. The CDR3 DNA follows: TGCAGCGTTGAAGGGGGGGCTGGCTCCTACGAGCAGTACTTC. As protein: CSVEGGAGSYEQYF.

J is TRBJ2-2 and V is TRBV7-3, with 10 bases that match TRBD2. This CDR3 spans 16 amino acids. Germline V gene sequence: CDR1 SGHTA, CDR2 FQGTGA. Trimming cost V 4 bases and J 5 bases; bases outside gene matches: 7. In DNA form, the CDR3 reads TGTGCCAGCAGCTCGTATGGGGGACTAGCGACCGGGGAGCTGTTTTTT. Its protein is CASSSYGGLATGELFF. Together with reference TRBV7-3 and TRBJ2-2, the CDR3 gives the full variable domain: GAGVSQTPSNKVTEKGKYVELRCDPISGHTALYWYRQSLGQGPEFLIYFQGTGAADDSGLPNDRFFAVRPEGSVSTLKIQRTERGDSAVYLCASSSYGGLATGELFFGEGSRLTVL.

The chain has TRBV23-1 and TRBJ1-2; 10 bases align to TRBD1. TRBV23-1 qualifies as an ORF whose function is uncertain. Unmatched junction bases numbered 3, after V lost 0 bases and J lost 2 bases. CDR3 length: 16 residues. In DNA form, the CDR3 reads TGCGCCAGCAGTCAATCCCCGGGACAGGGGAACTATGGCTACACCTTC. This sequence encodes CASSQSPGQGNYGYTF.

The chain links TRBV29-1 to TRBJ1-1, with D unclear. Germline assignment: CDR1 SQVTM and CDR2 ANQGSEA. The CDR3 is made up of 11 amino acids. The V and J ends lost 7 bases and 1 base respectively, with 7 bases between them. CDR3 in DNA: TGCAGCGCCGCAGAGAACACTGAAGCTTTCTTT. It translates to CSAAENTEAFF.

In this sample, this clone turned up a few times. The genes are TRBV9 and TRBJ1-2, with D perhaps matching TRBD1 (5 bases). Trimming took off 3 bases at V and 3 bases at J, with 18 bases between the two ends. Per germline, CDR1 SGDLS and CDR2 YYNGEE. The CDR3 spans 16 residues. The CDR3 DNA reads as TGTGCCAGCAGCGAAACACGGGGCTTGATCGACTATGGCTACACCTTC. Amino acid sequence: CASSETRGLIDYGYTF.

The chain uses TRBV7-9 and TRBJ2-5; 9 bases are a match to TRBD1. The CDR3 is 14 amino acids. Germline CDR1 and CDR2: SEHNR and FQNEAQ (reference sequence). J was trimmed by 4 bases and V by 6 bases; bases with no gene match: 6. The CDR3: CASRPQGASETQYF. DNA of the CDR3: TGTGCCAGCAGACCACAGGGGGCGTCAGAGACCCAGTACTTC.

This clone was seen more than once but under ten times. Written as DNA, the CDR3 is TGCGCCAGCAGCTTGGCCGGGACAGGGCGGTCGCCCCAGCATTTT. It codes for CASSLAGTGRSPQHF. The chain carries TRBV5-1 and TRBJ1-5, with 9 bases lining up with TRBD1. The length of the CDR3 is 15 residues. V gave up 0 bases and J gave up 9 bases; unmatched junction bases: 7. In germline, CDR1 is SGHRS, CDR2 YFSETQ.

V gene TRBV5-6 combines with J gene TRBJ1-2; possible D gene TRBD1, 5 bases. The CDR3 has 13 residues. Germline CDR1 SGHDT, CDR2 YYEEEE. V was pared by 2 bases and J by 4 bases, with 9 bases between. The CDR3 coding sequence is TGTGCCAGCAGCTTAGCCGACAGCTATGGCTACACCTTC. The encoded protein is CASSLADSYGYTF.

This clone was detected a few times. The V call is TRBV14, the J call TRBJ1-1; possible D gene TRBD1, 5 bases. In germline, CDR1 is SGHDN, CDR2 FVKESK. The V and J ends lost 3 bases and 1 base respectively, with 9 bases between them. The CDR3 covers 14 residues. In nucleotides, the CDR3 is TGTGCCAGCAGCCATTTGGGGCCGAACACTGAAGCTTTCTTT. As protein: CASSHLGPNTEAFF. The full variable domain, rest sourced from reference TRBV14 and TRBJ1-1, is EAGVTQFPSHSVIEKGQTVTLRCDPISGHDNLYWYRRVMGKEIKFLLHFVKESKQDESGMPNNRFLAERTGGTYSTLKVQPAELEDSGVYFCASSHLGPNTEAFFGQGTRLTVV.